This TCR beta chain was recovered during a study of blood T cell repertoires in COVID-19. The CDR3 length is 15 residues. With 1 base removed from V and 0 bases from J, the gap between germline ends came to 8 bases. Germline V CDR1 and CDR2: SGHRS, YFSETQ. The participants were between about 18 and 90 years old and came from under 25 US areas. Before being deemed recovered, Cohort 3 donors had two negative PCRs, clearance, or symptom resolution. In the original processing: Estimation of nucleated cell counts was performed using reference gene primer amplification. The repertoire was sequenced with immunoSEQ multiplex PCR; TCRdb's copy has only in-frame clones and lacks some. V, J and clone size are those of that table, while D and trimming were read from the DNA. The table records 300,000 or so clones, around 86% of them present only once.

The clonotype comes from a woman between 18 and 29 years old who had recovered from COVID-19. This chain joins TRBV5-1 and TRBJ1-5; D call uncertain. Sample: PBMCs or T cells enriched from blood (not recorded which). The CDR3 sequence: CASSLYGDSNQPQHF. In nucleotides, the CDR3 is TGCGCCAGCAGCTTGTACGGGGATAGCAATCAGCCCCAGCATTTT.